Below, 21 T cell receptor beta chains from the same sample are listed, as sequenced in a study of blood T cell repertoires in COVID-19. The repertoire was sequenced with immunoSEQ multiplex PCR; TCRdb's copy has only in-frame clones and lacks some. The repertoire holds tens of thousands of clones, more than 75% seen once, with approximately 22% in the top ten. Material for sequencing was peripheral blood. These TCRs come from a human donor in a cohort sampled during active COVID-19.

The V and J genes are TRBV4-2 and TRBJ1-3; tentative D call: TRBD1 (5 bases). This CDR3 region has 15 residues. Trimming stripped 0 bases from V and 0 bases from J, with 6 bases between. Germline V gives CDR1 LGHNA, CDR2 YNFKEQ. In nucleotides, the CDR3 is TGTGCCAGCAGCCAAGACAGGGACTCTGGAAACACCATATATTTT. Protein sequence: CASSQDRDSGNTIYF.

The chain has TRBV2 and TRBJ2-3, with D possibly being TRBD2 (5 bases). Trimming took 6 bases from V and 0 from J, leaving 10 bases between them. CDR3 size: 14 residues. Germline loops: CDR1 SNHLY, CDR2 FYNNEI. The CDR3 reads CASRAVTSTDTQYF. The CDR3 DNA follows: TGTGCCAGCAGAGCGGTAACTAGCACAGATACGCAGTATTTT.

This CDR3 reads CASSEASVQGSYTGELFF. In DNA, the CDR3 is TGTGCCAGCAGTGAAGCAAGTGTTCAGGGGAGCTACACCGGGGAGCTGTTTTTT. The rearrangement uses TRBV6-1 and TRBJ2-2; D perhaps matches TRBD1 (6 bases). Trimming left V 0 bases short and J 3 bases short, with 17 bases between. The CDR3 consists of 18 residues. Germline assignment: CDR1 MNHNS and CDR2 SASEGT.

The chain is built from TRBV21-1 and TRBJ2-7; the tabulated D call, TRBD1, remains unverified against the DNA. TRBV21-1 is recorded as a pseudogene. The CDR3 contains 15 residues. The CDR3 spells CASRYRGGSSYEQYF. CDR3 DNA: TGTGCCAGCAGGTACAGGGGAGGAAGCTCCTACGAGCAGTACTTC.

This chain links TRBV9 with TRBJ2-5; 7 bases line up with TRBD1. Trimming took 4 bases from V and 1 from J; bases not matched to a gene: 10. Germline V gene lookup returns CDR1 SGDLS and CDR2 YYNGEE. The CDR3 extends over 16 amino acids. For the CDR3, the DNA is TGTGCCAGCAGCCCCCAGGGACAGCTCCTCCAAGAGACCCAGTACTTC. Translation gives CASSPQGQLLQETQYF.

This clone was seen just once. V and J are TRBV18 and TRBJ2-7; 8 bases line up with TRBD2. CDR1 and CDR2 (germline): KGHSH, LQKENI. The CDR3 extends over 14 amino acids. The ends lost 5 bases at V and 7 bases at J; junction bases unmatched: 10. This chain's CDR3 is CASSRRGAMGEQYF. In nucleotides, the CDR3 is TGTGCCAGCTCAAGGCGGGGGGCCATGGGTGAGCAGTACTTC. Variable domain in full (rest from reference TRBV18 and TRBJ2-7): NAGVMQNPRHLVRRRGQEARLRCSPMKGHSHVYWYRQLPEEGLKFMVYLQKENIIDESGMPKERFSAEFPKEGPSILRIQQVVRGDSAAYFCASSRRGAMGEQYFGPGTRLTVT.

The CDR3 DNA follows: TGTGCCAGCAGTCCTGACAGGAACACCGGGGAGCTGTTTTTT. The encoded protein is CASSPDRNTGELFF. The chain recombines TRBV2 with TRBJ2-2, with D maybe TRBD1 (5 bases). Between the trimmed V and J ends, which lost 5 bases and 1 base, there was a span of 8 bases. The CDR3 has 14 amino acids. The germline CDR1 and CDR2 sequences are SNHLY and FYNNEI.

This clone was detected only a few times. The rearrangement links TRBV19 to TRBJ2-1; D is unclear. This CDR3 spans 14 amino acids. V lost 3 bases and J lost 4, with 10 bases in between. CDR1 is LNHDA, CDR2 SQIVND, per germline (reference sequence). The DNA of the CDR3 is TGTGCCAGTAGTATGGGCAGAATATACAATGAGCAGTTCTTC. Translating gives CASSMGRIYNEQFF.

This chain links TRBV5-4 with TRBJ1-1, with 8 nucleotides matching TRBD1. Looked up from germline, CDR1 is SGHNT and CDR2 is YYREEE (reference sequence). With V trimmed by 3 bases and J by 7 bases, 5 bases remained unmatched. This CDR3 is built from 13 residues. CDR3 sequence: CASSSRGLDEAFF. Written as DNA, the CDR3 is TGTGCCAGCAGCTCCAGGGGGCTGGATGAAGCTTTCTTT.

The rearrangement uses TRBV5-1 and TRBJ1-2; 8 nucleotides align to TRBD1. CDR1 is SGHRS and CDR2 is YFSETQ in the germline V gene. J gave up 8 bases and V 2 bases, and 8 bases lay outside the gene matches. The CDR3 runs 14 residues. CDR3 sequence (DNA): TGCGCCAGCAGCTTAGGACAGGGAGGAAGAGGCTACACCTTC. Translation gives CASSLGQGGRGYTF.

The CDR3 loop is CASSLQGYDTGELFF. The CDR3 DNA sequence: TGCGCCAGCAGCCTACAGGGTTATGACACCGGGGAGCTGTTTTTT. The genes are TRBV5-1 and TRBJ2-2; tentative D call: TRBD1 (6 bases). This CDR3 spans 15 amino acids. Trimming removed 4 bases at V and 3 bases at J, with 13 bases between. Germline V gives CDR1 SGHRS, CDR2 YFSETQ.

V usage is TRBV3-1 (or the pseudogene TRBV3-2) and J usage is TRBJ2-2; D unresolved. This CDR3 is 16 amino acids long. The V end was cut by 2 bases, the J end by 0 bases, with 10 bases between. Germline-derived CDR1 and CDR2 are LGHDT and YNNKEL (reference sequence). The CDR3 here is CASSQPTATNTGELFF. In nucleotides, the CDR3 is TGTGCCAGCAGCCAACCCACAGCTACGAACACCGGGGAGCTGTTTTTT.

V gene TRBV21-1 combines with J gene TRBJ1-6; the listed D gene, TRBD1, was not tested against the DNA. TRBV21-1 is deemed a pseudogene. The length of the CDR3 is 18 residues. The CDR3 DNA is TGTGCCAGCAGCAAAGTGGAGCAGGGAAGTTGTAAAAATTCACCCCTCCACTTT. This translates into CASSKVEQGSCKNSPLHF.

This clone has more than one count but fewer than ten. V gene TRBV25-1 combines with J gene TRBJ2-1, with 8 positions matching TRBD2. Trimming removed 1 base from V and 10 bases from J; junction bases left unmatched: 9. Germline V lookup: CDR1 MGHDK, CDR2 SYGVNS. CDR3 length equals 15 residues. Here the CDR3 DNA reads TGTGCCAGCAGTGAATCCCGGGAGGGCCACAGCGAGCAGTTCTTC. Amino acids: CASSESREGHSEQFF.

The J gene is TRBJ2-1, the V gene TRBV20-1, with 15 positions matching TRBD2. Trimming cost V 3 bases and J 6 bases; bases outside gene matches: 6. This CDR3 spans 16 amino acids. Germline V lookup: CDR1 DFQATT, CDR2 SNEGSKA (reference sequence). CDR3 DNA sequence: TGCAGTGCTAGTAACCCGGGACTAGCGGGGGGCAATGAGCAGTTCTTC. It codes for CSASNPGLAGGNEQFF.

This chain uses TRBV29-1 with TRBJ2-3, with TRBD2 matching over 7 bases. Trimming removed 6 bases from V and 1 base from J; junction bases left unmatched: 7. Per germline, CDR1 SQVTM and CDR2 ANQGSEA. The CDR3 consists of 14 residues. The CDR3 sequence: CSVTGAGGTDTQYF. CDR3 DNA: TGCAGCGTAACCGGGGCGGGAGGCACAGATACGCAGTATTTT.

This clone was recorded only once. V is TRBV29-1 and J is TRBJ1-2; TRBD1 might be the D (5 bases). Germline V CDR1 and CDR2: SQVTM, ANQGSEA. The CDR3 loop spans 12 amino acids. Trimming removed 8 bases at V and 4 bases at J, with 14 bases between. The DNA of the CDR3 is TGCAGCCATCTGGACACGAGCTATGGCTACACCTTC. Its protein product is CSHLDTSYGYTF. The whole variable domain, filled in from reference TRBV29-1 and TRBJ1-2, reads SAVISQKPSRDICQRGTSLTIQCQVDSQVTMMFWYRQQPGQSLTLIATANQGSEATYESGFVIDKFPISRPNLTFSTLTVSNMSPEDSSIYLCSHLDTSYGYTFGSGTRLTVV.

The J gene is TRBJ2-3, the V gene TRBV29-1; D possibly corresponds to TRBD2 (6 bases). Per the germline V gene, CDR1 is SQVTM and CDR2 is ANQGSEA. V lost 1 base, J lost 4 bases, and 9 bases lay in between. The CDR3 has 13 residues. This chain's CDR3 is CSVEGRVSDTQYF. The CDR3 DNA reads TGCAGCGTTGAAGGGAGGGTTTCAGATACGCAGTATTTT.

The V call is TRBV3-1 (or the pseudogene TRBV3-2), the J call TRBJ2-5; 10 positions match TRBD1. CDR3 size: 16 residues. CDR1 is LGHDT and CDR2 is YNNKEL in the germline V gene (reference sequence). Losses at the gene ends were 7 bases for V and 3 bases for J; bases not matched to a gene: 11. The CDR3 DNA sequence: TGTGCCAGCAAGAGTAACCTTGGGACAGGGGAAGAGACCCAGTACTTC. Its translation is CASKSNLGTGEETQYF.

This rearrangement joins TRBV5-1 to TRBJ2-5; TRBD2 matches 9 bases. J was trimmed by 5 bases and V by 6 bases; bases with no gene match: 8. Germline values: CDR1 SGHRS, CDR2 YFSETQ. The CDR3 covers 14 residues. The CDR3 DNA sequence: TGCGCCAGCAAGCGGGCGGGAGGGGCGGAGACCCAGTACTTC. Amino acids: CASKRAGGAETQYF.

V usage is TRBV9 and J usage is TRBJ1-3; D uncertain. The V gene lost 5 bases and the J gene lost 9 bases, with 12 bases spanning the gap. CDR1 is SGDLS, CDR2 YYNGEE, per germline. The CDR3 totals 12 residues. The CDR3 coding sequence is TGTGCCAGCAGTCTCAGTGGGAGCACCATATATTTT. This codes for CASSLSGSTIYF.